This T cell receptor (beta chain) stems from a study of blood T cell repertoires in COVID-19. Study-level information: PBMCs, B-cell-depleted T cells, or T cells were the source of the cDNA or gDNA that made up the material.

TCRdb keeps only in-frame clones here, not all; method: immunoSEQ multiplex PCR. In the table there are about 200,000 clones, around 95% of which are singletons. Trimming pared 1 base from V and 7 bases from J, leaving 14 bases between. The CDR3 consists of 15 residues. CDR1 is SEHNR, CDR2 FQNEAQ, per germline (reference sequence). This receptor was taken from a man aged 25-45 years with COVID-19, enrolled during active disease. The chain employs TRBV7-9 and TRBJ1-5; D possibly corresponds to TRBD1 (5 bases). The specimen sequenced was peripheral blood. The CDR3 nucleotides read TGTGCCAGCAGCTTAGTCGTCGGGGGTGGACAGCCCCAGCATTTT. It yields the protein CASSLVVGGGQPQHF.